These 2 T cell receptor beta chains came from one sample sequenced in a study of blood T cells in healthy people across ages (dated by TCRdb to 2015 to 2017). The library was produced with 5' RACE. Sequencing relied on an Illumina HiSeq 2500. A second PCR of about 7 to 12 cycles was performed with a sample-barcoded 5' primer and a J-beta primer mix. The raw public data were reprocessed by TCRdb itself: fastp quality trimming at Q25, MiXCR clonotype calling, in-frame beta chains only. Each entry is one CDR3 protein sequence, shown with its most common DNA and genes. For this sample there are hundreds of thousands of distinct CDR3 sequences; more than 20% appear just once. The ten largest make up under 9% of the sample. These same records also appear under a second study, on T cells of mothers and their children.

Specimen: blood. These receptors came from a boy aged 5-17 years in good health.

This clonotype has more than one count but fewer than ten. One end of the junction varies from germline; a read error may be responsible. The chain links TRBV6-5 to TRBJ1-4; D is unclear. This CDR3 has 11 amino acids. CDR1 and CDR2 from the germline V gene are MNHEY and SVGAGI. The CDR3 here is CDSKANEKLFF. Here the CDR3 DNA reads TGTGACAGCAAAGCTAATGAAAAACTGTTTTTT.

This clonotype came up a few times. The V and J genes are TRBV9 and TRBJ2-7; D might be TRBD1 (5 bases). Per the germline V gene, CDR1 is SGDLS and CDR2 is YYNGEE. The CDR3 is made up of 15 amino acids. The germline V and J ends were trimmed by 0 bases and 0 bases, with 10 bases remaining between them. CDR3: CASSVDTGSSYEQYF. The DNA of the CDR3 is TGTGCCAGCAGCGTAGATACAGGCAGCTCCTACGAGCAGTACTTC. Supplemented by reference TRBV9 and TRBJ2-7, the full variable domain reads DSGVTQTPKHLITATGQRVTLRCSPRSGDLSVYWYQQSLDQGLQFLIQYYNGEERAKGNILERFSAQQFPDLHSELNLSSLELGDSALYFCASSVDTGSSYEQYFGPGTRLTVT.